The 14 T cell receptor beta chains below come from one sample, sequenced in a study of blood T cell repertoires in COVID-19. Profiling relied on immunoSEQ multiplex PCR, and the TCRdb table lists in-frame clones only, not all of them. The sample lists 250,000 or so clones; approximately 85% were seen once. The specimen sequenced was PBMCs or T cells enriched from blood (not recorded which). These receptors originate from a woman aged 45-65 years who had recovered from COVID-19.

This chain connects TRBV14 to TRBJ1-6; D is uncertain. The germline gives CDR1 SGHDN, CDR2 FVKESK. This CDR3 spans 16 amino acids. V was pared by 4 bases and J by 7 bases, with 17 bases between. The CDR3 nucleotides read TGTGCCAGCAGCCTCGGCCTGGAAGTGAGGAATTCACCCCTCCACTTT. Translating it yields CASSLGLEVRNSPLHF.

The chain links TRBV6-5 to TRBJ2-1; weak D call: TRBD2 (6 bases). The CDR3 is 13 residues long. Germline assignment: CDR1 MNHEY and CDR2 SVGAGI. Trimming pared 6 bases from V and 9 bases from J, leaving 15 bases between. CDR3 region: CASRRDGGSEQFF. The DNA of the CDR3 is TGTGCCAGCAGGAGGGACGGGGGATCTGAGCAGTTCTTC.

The chain uses TRBV7-9 and TRBJ2-7, with 12 bases matching TRBD1. V lost 2 bases to trimming and J lost 6 bases; unmatched junction nucleotides: 2. The CDR3 contains 14 residues. Germline assignment: CDR1 SEHNR and CDR2 FQNEAQ (reference sequence). The CDR3 DNA follows: TGTGCCAGCAGCTTATGGGACAGGGGGCTCGAGCAGTACTTC. Protein product: CASSLWDRGLEQYF.

The V gene is TRBV29-1, the J gene TRBJ2-1, with 14 bases lining up with TRBD2. V lost 7 bases, J lost 8 bases, and 4 bases stayed unmatched. CDR1 and CDR2 from the germline V gene are SQVTM and ANQGSEA. The CDR3 runs 13 residues. CDR3 sequence (DNA): TGCAGCGCTGGGACTAGCGGGAGATATGAGCAGTTCTTC. It translates to CSAGTSGRYEQFF.

This chain connects TRBV6-4 to TRBJ2-3; TRBD1 matches 9 bases. This CDR3 is built from 14 residues. Germline V gene data show CDR1 as MRHNA and CDR2 as SNTAGT. The trim removed 6 bases at V and 4 bases at J, leaving 5 bases unmatched. CDR3 in amino acids: CASSTRQGADTQYF. CDR3 DNA sequence: TGTGCCAGCAGCACCAGACAGGGGGCAGATACGCAGTATTTT.

The table lists this clone with a count of one. CDR3 amino acids: CASSQEWGDPGNGNTIYF. The DNA of the CDR3 is TGCGCCAGCAGCCAAGAATGGGGGGACCCGGGCAATGGAAACACCATATATTTT. This chain links TRBV4-1 with TRBJ1-3; maybe TRBD1 (5 bases). Germline CDR1 and CDR2: MGHRA and YSYEKL. The CDR3 contains 18 residues. Deletions cut 0 bases from V and 3 bases from J, with 18 bases between.

The V and J genes are TRBV28 and TRBJ1-1; weak D call: TRBD1 (6 bases). Germline V gene lookup returns CDR1 MDHEN and CDR2 SYDVKM. V lost 7 bases, J lost 5 bases, and 20 bases lay in between. The CDR3 sequence is 15 residues long. Written as DNA, the CDR3 is TGTGCCAGCATCCACGGAGGGGGGGCGAAGACTGAAGCTTTCTTT. Translating it yields CASIHGGGAKTEAFF. The entire variable domain, with the rest obtained from reference TRBV28 and TRBJ1-1, is as follows: DVKVTQSSRYLVKRTGEKVFLECVQDMDHENMFWYRQDPGLGLRLIYFSYDVKMKEKGDIPEGYSVSREKKERFSLILESASTNQTSMYLCASIHGGGAKTEAFFGQGTRLTVV.

This chain joins TRBV2 and TRBJ1-2; perhaps TRBD1 as D (5 bases). In germline, CDR1 is SNHLY, CDR2 FYNNEI. Trimming left V 3 bases short and J 5 bases short, with 13 bases between. The CDR3 contains 14 residues. CDR3 nucleotides: TGTGCCAGCAGTGACGGAGGGGTAAGATATGGCTACACCTTC. This codes for CASSDGGVRYGYTF.

The chain is built from TRBV7-2 and TRBJ2-7, with TRBD2 matching over 7 bases. The germline V gene has CDR1 SGHTA and CDR2 FQGNSA. The CDR3 runs 14 residues. Trimming took 3 bases from V and 2 from J; bases not matched to a gene: 4. In DNA, the CDR3 is TGTGCCAGCAGCTTGGGGGAGGGCCCCTACGAGCAGTACTTC. Translation gives CASSLGEGPYEQYF.

This clone was picked up one time. CDR3 nucleotide sequence: TGTGCCAGCAGTTTGACCCTCATCGGGTTAGTAGCGGGACACTACGAGCAGTACTTC. Its translation is CASSLTLIGLVAGHYEQYF. The chain has TRBV27 and TRBJ2-7, with 8 bases that match TRBD2. The CDR3 loop spans 19 amino acids. Germline CDR1 reads MNHEY; CDR2 reads SMNVEV (reference sequence). V lost 3 bases to trimming and J lost 3 bases; unmatched junction nucleotides: 19.

The J gene is TRBJ1-4, the V gene TRBV19, with TRBD1 matching 12 bases. The CDR3 extends over 18 amino acids. V lost 3 bases, J lost 3 bases, and 8 bases stayed unmatched. Germline V gene sequence: CDR1 LNHDA, CDR2 SQIVND (reference sequence). The CDR3 region has the DNA TGTGCCAGTAGTATGGGACAGGGGGCGGTTATTGCTAATGAAAAACTGTTTTTT. Its protein product is CASSMGQGAVIANEKLFF.

This chain joins TRBV7-2 and TRBJ2-7; the D gene is possibly TRBD2 (7 bases). This CDR3 region has 17 residues. The V end was cut by 1 base, the J end by 4 bases, with 20 bases between. The germline V gene encodes CDR1 SGHTA and CDR2 FQGNSA. The CDR3 DNA sequence: TGTGCCAGCAGCTTAGTAGGGGGGGGCAGGGCCGAGTACGAGCAGTACTTC. This encodes CASSLVGGGRAEYEQYF.

This CDR3 reads CASSLWAGQGYGYTF. The CDR3 DNA reads as TGTGCCAGCAGCTTATGGGCAGGGCAAGGGTATGGCTACACCTTC. The genes are TRBV7-2 and TRBJ1-2; D perhaps matches TRBD1 (5 bases). CDR3 length: 15 amino acids. The germline gives CDR1 SGHTA, CDR2 FQGNSA. Deletions cut 2 bases from V and 5 bases from J, with 15 bases between.

The V and J genes are TRBV19 and TRBJ1-4, with 7 bases that match TRBD1. Germline assignment: CDR1 LNHDA and CDR2 SQIVND (reference sequence). J lost 7 bases, V lost 0 bases, and 8 bases had no gene match. CDR3 length: 16 residues. As DNA, the CDR3 is TGTGCCAGTAGTATAGATCGGACAGGCCTGGGTGAAAAACTGTTTTTT. Protein product: CASSIDRTGLGEKLFF. Full variable domain (missing parts from reference TRBV19 and TRBJ1-4): DGGITQSPKYLFRKEGQNVTLSCEQNLNHDAMYWYRQDPGQGLRLIYYSQIVNDFQKGDIAEGYSVSREKKESFPLTVTSAQKNPTAFYLCASSIDRTGLGEKLFFGSGTQLSVL.